This T cell receptor (beta chain) was profiled in a study of CD8 T cells in ankylosing spondylitis. This CDR3 has 14 amino acids. V was trimmed by 9 bases and J by 8 bases, leaving 17 bases between them. The germline V gene encodes CDR1 MNHNS and CDR2 SASEGT. Each CDR3 protein gets one entry after TCRdb re-called the 5' RACE reads with MiXCR. The data show about 700,000 distinct CDR3 sequences, with 15% to 20% seen just once and over 15% held by the top ten. On this clonotype itself: Its specificity is unknown.

The study, taken as a whole, reports: A motif in TCR beta, a set of roughly eight highly homologous variants, appeared characteristic of ankylosing spondylitis blood.

Material for sequencing was blood, either unsorted or a sorted T cell fraction (not recorded which). The chain combines TRBV6-1 with TRBJ1-6; weak D call: TRBD1 (6 bases). The source is a male donor with ankylosing spondylitis. The CDR3 coding sequence is TGTGCCAGTGCCTGGCAGGGGAGTGATTCACCCCTCCACTTT. This codes for CASAWQGSDSPLHF.